This T cell receptor (beta chain) was captured in a study of graft-versus-host responses after intestinal transplantation. Points from the study as a whole: In patients with graft-donor T cell macrochimerism, allograft graft-versus-host to host-versus-graft clonal ratios were high.

Of note for this clone: Its cognate antigen is unknown.

Trimming left V 6 bases short and J 3 bases short, with 10 bases between. Germline CDR1 is GTSNPN and CDR2 is SVGIG (reference sequence). The CDR3 runs to 12 residues. This table comes from immunoSEQ multiplex PCR, and its TCRdb copy is limited to in-frame clones, with some not included. The table lists some 87,000 clones, over 80% of them singletons, with about 1% in the top ten. The TCR was taken from a human donor who was the organ donor for an intestinal transplant. Sequences were derived from unstimulated CD8+ T cells sorted from spleen or lymph node cells, sampled before transplant. This chain connects TRBV30 to TRBJ2-3, with no clear D. CDR3 sequence reads: CACYPGTDTQYF. As DNA, the CDR3 is TGTGCCTGCTACCCCGGGACAGATACGCAGTATTTT.